Presented here are 5 T cell receptor beta chains from one specimen sequenced in a study of shared clonotypes between healthy human individuals. The assay was immunoSEQ multiplex PCR, and TCRdb's table has in-frame clones only and misses some. This table has some 2.4 million clones, roughly 93% appearing once. Material for sequencing was naive CD4+ T cells from PBMCs. Subset denoted: CD45RA+ positively selected. Receptors were obtained from a young man in good health. Some clones in this sample may be carry-over from other donors' samples.

About this clone itself: Within the sample, other DNA sequences also encode this same CDR3. This rearrangement joins TRBV29-1 to TRBJ1-2; TRBD1 agrees at 10 bases. The CDR3 sequence is 12 residues long. Trimming removed 6 bases from V and 3 bases from J; junction bases left unmatched: 1. Germline CDR1 is SQVTM and CDR2 is ANQGSEA. As DNA, the CDR3 is TGCAGCGTCGGACAGGGGGACTATGGCTACACCTTC. Translation gives CSVGQGDYGYTF.

The rearrangement uses TRBV28 and TRBJ2-3; tentative D call: TRBD1 (6 bases). Trimming shortened V by 6 bases and J by 9 bases, and 13 bases separated the two germline ends. This CDR3 is built from 12 residues. The germline CDR1 and CDR2 sequences are MDHEN and SYDVKM. CDR3 in DNA: TGTGCCAGCAGGGACAGTATCAGGACGCAGTATTTT. It is translated as CASRDSIRTQYF.

The V gene is TRBV7-2, the J gene TRBJ1-1; D is unresolved. Germline loops: CDR1 SGHTA, CDR2 FQGNSA. Trimming stripped 4 bases from V and 1 base from J, with 10 bases between. This CDR3 has 14 residues. CDR3 protein: CASSSRYKNTEAFF. The CDR3 region has the DNA TGTGCCAGCAGCTCCCGATACAAGAACACTGAAGCTTTCTTT. Based on the CDR3 plus reference TRBV7-2 and TRBJ1-1, the full variable domain is GAGVSQSPSNKVTEKGKDVELRCDPISGHTALYWYRQSLGQGLEFLIYFQGNSAPDKSGLPSDRFSAERTGGSVSTLTIQRTQQEDSAVYLCASSSRYKNTEAFFGQGTRLTVV.

The chain carries TRBV28 and TRBJ2-7; TRBD1 matches 10 bases. V gave up 4 bases and J gave up 5 bases; unmatched junction bases: 11. The CDR3 is 16 residues long. CDR1 and CDR2 from the germline V gene are MDHEN and SYDVKM. CDR3 nucleotide sequence: TGTGCCAGCAGTTCAACAACGTGGGACAGGGGCCACGAGCAGTACTTC. Its protein product is CASSSTTWDRGHEQYF. Based on the CDR3 plus reference TRBV28 and TRBJ2-7, the full variable domain is DVKVTQSSRYLVKRTGEKVFLECVQDMDHENMFWYRQDPGLGLRLIYFSYDVKMKEKGDIPEGYSVSREKKERFSLILESASTNQTSMYLCASSSTTWDRGHEQYFGPGTRLTVT.

Points on this clone: In the same sample, other DNA sequences code for this CDR3. The genes are TRBV19 and TRBJ2-7; 11 positions agree with TRBD2. V was pared by 4 bases and J by 2 bases, with 4 bases of the junction left unmatched. Germline-derived CDR1 and CDR2 are LNHDA and SQIVND (reference sequence). This CDR3 contains 15 residues. Here the CDR3 reads CASSTGTSGPYEQYF. CDR3 nucleotides: TGTGCCAGTAGTACCGGGACTAGCGGCCCCTACGAGCAGTACTTC.